A selection of T cell receptor beta chains follows, all from one sample in a study of cytomegalovirus exposure and HLA in healthy donors. TCRdb's copy holds only in-frame clones and misses some; the assay was immunoSEQ multiplex PCR. The top ten clones hold about 1.8% of a sample with some 100,000 clones, approximately 90% of them seen once. Sequencing was carried out using PBMCs. The receptors here all came from a man aged 18 to 30 in good health and CMV-seronegative. Both conserved end residues are trimmed from each CDR3. The order of the fields is J gene, clone size, V gene, CDR3 protein. Part of the rows lack a size; the others show once, few, many or a class for expanded clones.

TRBJ1-3	-	TRBV7-2	ASSHLGLKQGNTIY
TRBJ2-7	-	TRBV4-1	ASSQDRKGYEQY
TRBJ2-1	-	TRBV2	ASSEAGRSGSYNEQF
TRBJ1-1	-	TRBV10-3	ATSTGGQNTEAF
TRBJ1-5	-	TRBV6-6	ASSYSMLRSNQPQH
TRBJ1-1	-	TRBV28	ASSLRTGADTEAF
TRBJ2-1	-	TRBV29-1	SVGGTRVEQF
TRBJ2-7	-	TRBV6-5	ASSYSGTGHYEQY
TRBJ1-1	-	TRBV28	ASSLPGGRVTEAF
TRBJ2-2	-	TRBV28	ASSLFGNNTGELF
TRBJ1-6	once	TRBV25-1	ASSEISVTGPYNSPLH
TRBJ2-7	-	TRBV10-3	AISRSSYEQY
TRBJ1-1	once	TRBV5-6	ASSPHSGNTEAF
TRBJ2-2	-	TRBV6-1	ASSEGITANTGELF
TRBJ1-1	once	TRBV6-1	ASSEGTDLNTEAF
TRBJ1-1	once	TRBV29-1	SVVRYIGSRTEAF
TRBJ2-7	-	TRBV6-6	ASSYSPQRGEQY
TRBJ2-7	-	TRBV4-2	ASSQETTPHEQY
TRBJ2-3	-	TRBV5-4	ASSLRRNLGTDTQY
TRBJ1-5	once	TRBV30	AWSIGESNQPQH
TRBJ2-7	once	TRBV19	ASSIPGQGSGEQY
TRBJ1-4	once	TRBV11-2	ASSLFPGQLVEKLF
TRBJ1-4	-	TRBV12-2	ASPSVGQGLNEKLF
TRBJ2-7	-	TRBV11-2	ASSLDSAGPSYEQY
TRBJ1-1	-	TRBV5-6	ASSPSTRRRANEAF
TRBJ2-3	-	TRBV5-1	ASSLDPGQGTDTQY
TRBJ2-2	-	TRBV30	AWSLGLAGDGGELF
TRBJ2-7	few	TRBV10-1	ASSEAGTGAYEQY
TRBJ1-6	-	TRBV28	ASSGTGGSSPLH
TRBJ2-7	-	TRBV11-2	ASSSPGTGRKFPYEQY
TRBJ2-5	-	TRBV28	ASSFRPSGNRFHGTQY
TRBJ2-1	-	TRBV5-1	ASSVLTSGSYNEQF
TRBJ2-7	-	TRBV27	ASSLGTGVSEQY
TRBJ1-1	once	TRBV27	ASRKQGGDTEAF
TRBJ1-1	-	TRBV30	AWSVLTGGTEAF
TRBJ2-2	-	TRBV5-1	ASDRGLNTGELF
TRBJ2-1	-	TRBV7-9	ASSAGLTTSTHNEQF
TRBJ1-1	-	TRBV2	ASRPQGAGWSF
TRBJ1-3	-	TRBV28	ASSTRTGGSGNTIY
TRBJ2-1	-	TRBV7-9	ASSLWSAVGFRNEQF
TRBJ2-3	-	TRBV15	ATSRDFRTSGSTDTQY
TRBJ2-7	-	TRBV4-3	ASSPYYSGTEPTEQY
TRBJ2-2	-	TRBV5-4	ASRSPSGELF
TRBJ1-1	-	TRBV30	AWRCVRGNTEAF
TRBJ2-1	few	TRBV27	ASSSSGSVSNEQF
TRBJ2-7	-	TRBV10-2	ASRGQGSYEQY
TRBJ2-7	-	TRBV30	AWSFRGRKYEQY
TRBJ1-4	-	TRBV15	ATSRVVGPNEKLF
TRBJ1-2	-	TRBV7-2	ASSAPGVGGYT
TRBJ2-7	-	TRBV27	ASSPGDRDFYEQY
TRBJ1-5	-	TRBV19	ASSIRDSNQPQH
TRBJ1-2	-	TRBV4-3	ASSQDQGVHGYT
TRBJ2-6	-	TRBV28	ATRLHGVSGANVLT
TRBJ2-3	-	TRBV9	ASSVGASGGGTDTQY